This TCR beta chain is drawn from a study of cytomegalovirus exposure and HLA in healthy donors. In the case of this clone: The target antigen is unknown.

Donors in the study were healthy people who gave bone marrow. The study, taken as a whole, reports: A later analysis reportedly identified an Asian-associated ancestry cluster as carrying fewer N-insertions than the approximately 730-donor mean.

Amplification used 60 Vbeta primers and 13 Jbeta primers. Methods used by the authors: The authors later counted 70 million to 85 million unique TCR beta chains, 8.5 million to 13 million of them shared. Libraries were prepared by immunoSEQ multiplex PCR; TCRdb keeps only in-frame clonotypes and omits some of them. The V and J calls and the clone size are those of that table, but D and trimming were determined from the DNA. The repertoire consists of about 72,000 clones, with over 50% occurring once and the leading ten covering about 20%. Material: PBMCs. This sequence was found in a man aged 40-49 years in good health and CMV-seropositive.

The CDR3 DNA reads TGTGCCAGCAGTGGAAGCGGGGGGGCCAACATTCAGTACTTC. Encoded protein: CASSGSGGANIQYF. The chain couples TRBV6-5 to TRBJ2-4; 10 nucleotides align to TRBD2. Germline lookup yields CDR1 MNHEY and CDR2 SVGAGI. The CDR3 consists of 14 residues. Trimming took 5 bases from V and 7 from J; bases not matched to a gene: 5.